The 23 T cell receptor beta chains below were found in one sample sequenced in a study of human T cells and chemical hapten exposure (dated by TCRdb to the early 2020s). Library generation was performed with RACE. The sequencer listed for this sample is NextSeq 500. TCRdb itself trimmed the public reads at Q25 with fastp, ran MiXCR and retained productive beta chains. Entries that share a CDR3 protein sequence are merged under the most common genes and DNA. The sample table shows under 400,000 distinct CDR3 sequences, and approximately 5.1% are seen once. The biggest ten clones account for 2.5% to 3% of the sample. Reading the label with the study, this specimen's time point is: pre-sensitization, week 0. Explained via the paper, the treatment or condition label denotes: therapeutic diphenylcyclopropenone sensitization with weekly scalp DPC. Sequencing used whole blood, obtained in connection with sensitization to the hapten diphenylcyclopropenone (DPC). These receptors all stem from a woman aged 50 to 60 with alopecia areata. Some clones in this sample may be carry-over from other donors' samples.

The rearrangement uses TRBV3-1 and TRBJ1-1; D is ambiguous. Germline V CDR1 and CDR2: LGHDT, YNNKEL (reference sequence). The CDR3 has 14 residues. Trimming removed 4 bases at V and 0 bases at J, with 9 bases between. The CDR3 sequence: CASSPQTVNTEAFF. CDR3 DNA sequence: TGTGCCAGCAGCCCCCAGACGGTGAACACTGAAGCTTTCTTT.

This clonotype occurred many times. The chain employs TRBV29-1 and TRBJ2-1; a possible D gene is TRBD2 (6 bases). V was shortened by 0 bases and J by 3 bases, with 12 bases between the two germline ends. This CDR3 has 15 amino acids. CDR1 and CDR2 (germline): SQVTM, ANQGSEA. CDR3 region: CSVEEGQGGYNEQFF. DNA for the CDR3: TGCAGCGTTGAAGAGGGGCAGGGAGGCTACAATGAGCAGTTCTTC.

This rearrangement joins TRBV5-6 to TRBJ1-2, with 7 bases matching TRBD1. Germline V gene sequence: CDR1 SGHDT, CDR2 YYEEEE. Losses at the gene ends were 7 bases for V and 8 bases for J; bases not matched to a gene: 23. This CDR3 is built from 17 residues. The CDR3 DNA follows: TGTGCCAGCCGCGCAATTCTGACAGGGTTGGGGGTGCGAGGCTACACCTTC. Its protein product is CASRAILTGLGVRGYTF.

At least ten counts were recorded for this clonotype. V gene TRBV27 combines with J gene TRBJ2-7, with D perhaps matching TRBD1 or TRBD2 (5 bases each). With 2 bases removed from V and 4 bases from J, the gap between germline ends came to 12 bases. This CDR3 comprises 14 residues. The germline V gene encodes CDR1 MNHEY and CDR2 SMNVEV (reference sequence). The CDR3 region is CASSLASWGYEQYF. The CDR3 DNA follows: TGTGCCAGCAGTTTAGCTAGCTGGGGGTACGAGCAGTACTTC.

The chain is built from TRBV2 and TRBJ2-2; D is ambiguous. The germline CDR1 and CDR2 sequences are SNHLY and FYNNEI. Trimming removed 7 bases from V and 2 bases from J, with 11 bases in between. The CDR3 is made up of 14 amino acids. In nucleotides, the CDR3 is TGTGCCAGCATGCGGCTTCTAAACACCGGGGAGCTGTTTTTT. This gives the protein CASMRLLNTGELFF.

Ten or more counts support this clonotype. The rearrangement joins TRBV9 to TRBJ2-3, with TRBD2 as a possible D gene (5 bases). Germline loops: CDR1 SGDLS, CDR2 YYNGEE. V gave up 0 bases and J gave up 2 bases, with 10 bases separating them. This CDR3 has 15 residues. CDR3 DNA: TGTGCCAGCAGCGTAGCCGGGCTAGCCACAGATACGCAGTATTTT. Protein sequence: CASSVAGLATDTQYF.

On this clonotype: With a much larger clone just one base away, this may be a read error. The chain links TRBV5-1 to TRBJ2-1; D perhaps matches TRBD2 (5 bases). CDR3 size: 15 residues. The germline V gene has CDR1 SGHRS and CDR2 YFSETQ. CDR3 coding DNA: TGCGCCAGCAGCTTGCGTCCAGGAGGCTACTATGAGCAGTTCTTC. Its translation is CASSLRPGGYYEQFF. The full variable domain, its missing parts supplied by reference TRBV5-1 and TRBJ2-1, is KAGVTQTPRYLIKTRGQQVTLSCSPISGHRSVSWYQQTPGQGLQFLFEYFSETQRNKGNFPGRFSGRQFSNSRSEMNVSTLELGDSALYLCASSLRPGGYYEQFFGPGTRLTVL.

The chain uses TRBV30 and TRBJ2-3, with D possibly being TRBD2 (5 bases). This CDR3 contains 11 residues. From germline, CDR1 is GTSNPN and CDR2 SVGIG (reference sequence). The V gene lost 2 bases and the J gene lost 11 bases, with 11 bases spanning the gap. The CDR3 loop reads CAWSYSREQYF. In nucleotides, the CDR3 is TGTGCCTGGAGTTATAGTCGGGAGCAGTATTTT.

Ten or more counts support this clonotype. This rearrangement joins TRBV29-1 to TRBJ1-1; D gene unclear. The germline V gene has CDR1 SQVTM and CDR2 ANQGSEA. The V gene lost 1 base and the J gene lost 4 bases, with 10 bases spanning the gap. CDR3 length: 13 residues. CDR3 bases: TGCAGCGTTGAAGGAGGGCCGGGCACTGAAGCTTTCTTT. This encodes CSVEGGPGTEAFF. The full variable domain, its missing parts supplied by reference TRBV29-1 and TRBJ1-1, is SAVISQKPSRDICQRGTSLTIQCQVDSQVTMMFWYRQQPGQSLTLIATANQGSEATYESGFVIDKFPISRPNLTFSTLTVSNMSPEDSSIYLCSVEGGPGTEAFFGQGTRLTVV.

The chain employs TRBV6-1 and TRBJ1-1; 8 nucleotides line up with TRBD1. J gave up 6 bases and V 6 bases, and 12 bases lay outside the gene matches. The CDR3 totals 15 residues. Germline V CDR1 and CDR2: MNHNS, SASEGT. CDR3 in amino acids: CASREQGGRNAEAFF. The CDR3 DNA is TGTGCCAGCAGAGAACAGGGGGGGCGCAACGCTGAAGCTTTCTTT.

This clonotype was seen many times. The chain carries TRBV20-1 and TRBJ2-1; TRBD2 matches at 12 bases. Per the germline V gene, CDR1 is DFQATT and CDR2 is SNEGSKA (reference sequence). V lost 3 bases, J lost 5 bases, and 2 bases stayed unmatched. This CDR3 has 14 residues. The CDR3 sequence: CSARTSGGHNEQFF. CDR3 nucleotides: TGCAGTGCTAGGACTAGCGGGGGCCACAATGAGCAGTTCTTC.

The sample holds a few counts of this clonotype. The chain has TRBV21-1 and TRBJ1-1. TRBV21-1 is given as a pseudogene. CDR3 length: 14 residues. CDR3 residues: CASSKEGRLAEAFF. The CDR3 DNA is TGTGCCAGCAGCAAAGAAGGCAGGCTAGCTGAAGCTTTCTTT.

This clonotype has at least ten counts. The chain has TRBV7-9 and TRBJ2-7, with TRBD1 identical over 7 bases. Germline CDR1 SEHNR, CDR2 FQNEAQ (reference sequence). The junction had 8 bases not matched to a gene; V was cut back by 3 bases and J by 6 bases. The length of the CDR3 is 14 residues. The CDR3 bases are TGTGCCAGCAGCTTGGCTACGACAGGGCCCGAGCAGTACTTC. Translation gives CASSLATTGPEQYF.

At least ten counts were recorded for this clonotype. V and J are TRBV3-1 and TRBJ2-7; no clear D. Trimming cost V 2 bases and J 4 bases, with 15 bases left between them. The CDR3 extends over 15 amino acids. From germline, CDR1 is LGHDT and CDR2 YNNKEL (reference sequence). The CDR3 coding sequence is TGTGCCAGCAGCCAACAGTCAGGTCAAGGATACGAGCAGTACTTC. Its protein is CASSQQSGQGYEQYF.

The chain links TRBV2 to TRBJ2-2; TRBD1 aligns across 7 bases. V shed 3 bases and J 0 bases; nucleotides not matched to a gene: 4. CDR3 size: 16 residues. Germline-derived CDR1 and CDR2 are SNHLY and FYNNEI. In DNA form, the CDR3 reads TGTGCCAGCAGTGAGCGTGGGACAGCGAACACCGGGGAGCTGTTTTTT. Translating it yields CASSERGTANTGELFF.

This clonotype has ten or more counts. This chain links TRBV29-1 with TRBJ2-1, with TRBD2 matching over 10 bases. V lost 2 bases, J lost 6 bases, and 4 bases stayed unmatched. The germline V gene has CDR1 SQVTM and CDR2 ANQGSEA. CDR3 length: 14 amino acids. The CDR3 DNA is TGCAGCGTTGAAACGCGACTAGCGGGCAATGAGCAGTTCTTC. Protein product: CSVETRLAGNEQFF.

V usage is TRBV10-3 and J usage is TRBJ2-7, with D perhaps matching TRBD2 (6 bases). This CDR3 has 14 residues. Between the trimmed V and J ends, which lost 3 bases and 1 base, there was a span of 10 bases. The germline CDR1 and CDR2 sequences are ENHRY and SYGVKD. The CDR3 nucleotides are TGTGCCATCAGTGATCCGGGAGAGTCCTACGAGCAGTACTTC. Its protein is CAISDPGESYEQYF.

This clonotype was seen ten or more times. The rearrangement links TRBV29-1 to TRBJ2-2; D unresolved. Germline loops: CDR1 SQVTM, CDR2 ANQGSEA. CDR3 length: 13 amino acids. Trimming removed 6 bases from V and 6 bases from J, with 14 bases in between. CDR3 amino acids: CSVVPPGPGELFF. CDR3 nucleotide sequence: TGCAGCGTCGTCCCCCCGGGTCCCGGGGAGCTGTTTTTT.

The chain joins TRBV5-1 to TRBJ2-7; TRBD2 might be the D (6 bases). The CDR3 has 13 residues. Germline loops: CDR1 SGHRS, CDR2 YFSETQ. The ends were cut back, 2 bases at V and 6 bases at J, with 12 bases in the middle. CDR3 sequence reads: CASSFDGSGEQYF. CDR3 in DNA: TGCGCCAGCAGCTTTGACGGTAGCGGCGAGCAGTACTTC.

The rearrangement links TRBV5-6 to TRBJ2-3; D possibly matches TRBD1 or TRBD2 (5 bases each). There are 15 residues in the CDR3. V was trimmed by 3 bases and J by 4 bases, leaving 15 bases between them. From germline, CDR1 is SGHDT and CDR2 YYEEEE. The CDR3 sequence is CASSSFGGVADTQYF. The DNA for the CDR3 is TGTGCCAGCAGCTCGTTTGGGGGAGTCGCAGATACGCAGTATTTT.

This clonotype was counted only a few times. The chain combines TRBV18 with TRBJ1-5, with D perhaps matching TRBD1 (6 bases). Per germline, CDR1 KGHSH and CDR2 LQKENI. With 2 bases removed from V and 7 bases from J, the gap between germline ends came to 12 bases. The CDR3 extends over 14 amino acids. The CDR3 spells CASSPTTGPQPQHF. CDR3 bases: TGTGCCAGCTCACCAACTACAGGGCCACAGCCCCAGCATTTT. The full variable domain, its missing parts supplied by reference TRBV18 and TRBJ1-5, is NAGVMQNPRHLVRRRGQEARLRCSPMKGHSHVYWYRQLPEEGLKFMVYLQKENIIDESGMPKERFSAEFPKEGPSILRIQQVVRGDSAAYFCASSPTTGPQPQHFGDGTRLSIL.

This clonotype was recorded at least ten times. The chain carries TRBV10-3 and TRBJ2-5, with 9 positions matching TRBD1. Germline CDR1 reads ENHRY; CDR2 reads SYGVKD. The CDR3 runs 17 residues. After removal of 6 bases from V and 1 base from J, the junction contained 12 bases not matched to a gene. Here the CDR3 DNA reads TGTGCCATCAGCACAGGGGGCCCCCCTATCCCCCAAGAGACCCAGTACTTC. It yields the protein CAISTGGPPIPQETQYF.

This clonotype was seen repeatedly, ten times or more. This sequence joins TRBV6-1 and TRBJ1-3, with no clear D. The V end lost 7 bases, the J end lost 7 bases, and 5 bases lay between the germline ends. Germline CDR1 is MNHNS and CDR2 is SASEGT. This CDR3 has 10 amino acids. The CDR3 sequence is CASTENTIYF. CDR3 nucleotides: TGTGCCAGCACAGAGAACACCATATATTTT.